This T cell receptor (beta chain) derives from a study of shared clonotypes between healthy human individuals. Study-wide points: Four donors shared about 4.5% of their naive CD4 clonotypes.

The V end was cut by 5 bases, the J end by 0 bases, with 14 bases between. Germline lookup yields CDR1 LNHDA and CDR2 SQIVND (reference sequence). The CDR3 covers 16 residues. On this clone itself: Its antigen is unknown.

Generated by immunoSEQ multiplex PCR, the TCRdb table keeps only in-frame clones and is missing some. The sample includes 1.5 million to 1.9 million clones, 98% of them seen just once. The sequencing input was naive CD4+ T cells sorted from blood. The sample's subset: CD45RA+ positively selected. The origin of this receptor is a young man in good health. The chain has TRBV19 and TRBJ1-5; D remains ambiguous. CDR3 protein: CASSPPRLSSNQPQHF. The CDR3, as DNA: TGTGCCAGTAGTCCTCCCCGCTTGAGTAGCAATCAGCCCCAGCATTTT. The full variable domain, rest sourced from reference TRBV19 and TRBJ1-5, is DGGITQSPKYLFRKEGQNVTLSCEQNLNHDAMYWYRQDPGQGLRLIYYSQIVNDFQKGDIAEGYSVSREKKESFPLTVTSAQKNPTAFYLCASSPPRLSSNQPQHFGDGTRLSIL.